These 8 T cell receptor beta chains were sequenced from one sample in a study of cytomegalovirus exposure and HLA in healthy donors. PCR involved 60 Vbeta and 13 Jbeta primers. Produced via immunoSEQ multiplex PCR; TCRdb's table is partial and in-frame only. Of some 140,000 clones in the sample, 70% to 75% were seen once. The sequencing input was PBMCs. The receptors originated from a woman in her 40s in good health and CMV-seronegative.

V usage is TRBV13 and J usage is TRBJ2-1; TRBD2 matches 9 bases. This CDR3 comprises 14 residues. Germline assignment: CDR1 PRHDT and CDR2 FYEKMQ (reference sequence). V gave up 5 bases and J gave up 8 bases; unmatched junction bases: 7. CDR3 protein: CASSSSGGSHEQFF. The CDR3 coding sequence is TGTGCCAGCAGCAGCAGCGGGGGGAGTCATGAGCAGTTCTTC.

This clone showed up just a few times. The chain recombines TRBV6-1 with TRBJ2-7, with a weak D call TRBD2 (6 bases). The V end was cut by 3 bases, the J end by 0 bases, with 18 bases between. The CDR3 spans 17 residues. Germline CDR1 reads MNHNS; CDR2 reads SASEGT. The DNA of the CDR3 is TGTGCCAGCAGTGAGAATAGGGACTGGGAGAGCTCCTACGAGCAGTACTTC. Residues: CASSENRDWESSYEQYF.

This clone was seen once. The chain recombines TRBV6-1 with TRBJ1-1, with TRBD1 identical over 8 bases. J lost 11 bases, V lost 6 bases, and 5 bases had no gene match. CDR3 size: 11 residues. Germline loops: CDR1 MNHNS, CDR2 SASEGT. The CDR3 here is CASSDRGGAFF. CDR3 nucleotide sequence: TGTGCCAGCAGCGACAGGGGTGGGGCTTTCTTT.

The chain recombines TRBV2 with TRBJ1-5; D may be TRBD1 (6 bases). V dropped 6 bases and J dropped 9 bases, with 18 bases sitting between them. The CDR3 is 14 residues long. Germline CDR1 and CDR2: SNHLY and FYNNEI. CDR3 in DNA: TGTGCCAGCAGATCCGCAGGGGCCGTTCGGCCCCAGCATTTT. Its protein product is CASRSAGAVRPQHF.

A single count supports this clone. The gene calls are TRBV6-1 and TRBJ1-2, with 7 nucleotides matching TRBD1. The CDR3 is 14 amino acids. Germline V gene data show CDR1 as MNHNS and CDR2 as SASEGT. Trimming removed 8 bases from V and 2 bases from J; junction bases left unmatched: 8. The chain's CDR3 is CASARDRDNYGYTF. In nucleotides, the CDR3 is TGTGCCAGCGCCCGGGACAGAGACAACTATGGCTACACCTTC.

CDR3 in amino acids: CAISAGLGTGGFHGTDTQYF. The CDR3 DNA reads as TGTGCCATCAGTGCTGGTTTAGGAACAGGGGGCTTTCATGGGACAGATACGCAGTATTTT. The rearrangement uses TRBV10-3 and TRBJ2-3, with 9 bases identical to TRBD1. Germline CDR1 and CDR2: ENHRY and SYGVKD. V shed 4 bases and J 3 bases; nucleotides not matched to a gene: 20. CDR3 length: 20 amino acids.

The rearrangement uses TRBV15 and TRBJ2-1, with D perhaps matching TRBD1 (6 bases). Germline V gene lookup returns CDR1 LNHNV and CDR2 YYDKDF (reference sequence). This CDR3 is built from 15 residues. V lost 0 bases and J lost 0, with 6 bases in between. In nucleotides, the CDR3 is TGTGCCACCAGCAGAGACAGGGGCTCCTACAATGAGCAGTTCTTC. Its translation is CATSRDRGSYNEQFF.

CDR3 loop: CAISEEGGTYEQYV. As DNA, the CDR3 is TGTGCCATCAGTGAGGAGGGCGGTACCTACGAGCAGTACGTC. The rearrangement uses TRBV10-3 and TRBJ2-7; possible D gene TRBD2, 5 bases. The CDR3 runs 14 residues. Germline CDR1 and CDR2: ENHRY and SYGVKD. V was cut by 2 bases and J by 2 bases, with 10 bases left in between.